This T cell receptor beta chain appears in the sequencing data of a study of PD-L1 blockade in urothelial cancer. Study as a whole: Blood was subjected to analysis at 3 weeks (second dose) and 6 weeks following treatment start. Peripheral blood specimens exhibited a median yield of approximately 150,000 T cells.

Sample contribution per patient ranged from 1 to 8, covering pretreatment and on-treatment. For this clone: Its antigen is currently unknown.

Here immunoSEQ multiplex PCR was the method, and the copy in TCRdb shows in-frame clones only, minus some. The data contain about 52,000 clones, approximately 80% of them singletons. The V gene end was trimmed by 5 bases and the J gene end by 5 bases; junction bases not matched to a gene: 7. The CDR3 is made up of 16 amino acids. Germline V lookup: CDR1 SGHVS, CDR2 FQNEAQ. Whole-study findings and limits: It was durable-benefit patients whose tumor-associated blood clones expanded more at 3 weeks.

Specimen: PBMCs, collected around atezolizumab (anti-PD-L1) treatment. The chain employs TRBV7-8 and TRBJ2-2, with 11 positions matching TRBD1. The sequence derives from a man aged 70 or older with urothelial cancer. CDR3 DNA: TGTGCCAGCAGCCGGGACAGGGGGAGGAGAACCGGGGAGCTGTTTTTT. As protein: CASSRDRGRRTGELFF.